The 14 T cell receptor beta chains reported below all come from one sample, sequenced in a study of blood T cell repertoires in COVID-19. Measured with immunoSEQ multiplex PCR; TCRdb has only the in-frame clones, and not every one. Of 200,000 to 250,000 clones in the sample, about 87% were seen once. The sequenced sample was PBMCs or T cells enriched from blood (not recorded which). All receptors come from a woman under 40 who had been exposed to COVID-19.

The gene calls are TRBV29-1 and TRBJ2-7; 8 bases are a match to TRBD2. The CDR3 sequence is 13 residues long. V shed 4 bases and J 2 bases; nucleotides not matched to a gene: 4. Per germline, CDR1 SQVTM and CDR2 ANQGSEA. This CDR3 reads CSVGGGRTYEQYF. Written as DNA, the CDR3 is TGCAGCGTTGGGGGCGGGAGGACCTACGAGCAGTACTTC.

The chain recombines TRBV28 with TRBJ1-1; 8 bases match TRBD1. Germline V gene lookup returns CDR1 MDHEN and CDR2 SYDVKM. V dropped 8 bases and J dropped 6; count of bases not matched to a gene: 14. The CDR3 spans 15 residues. The chain's CDR3 is CASGSRGRGWAEAFF. CDR3 coding DNA: TGTGCCAGCGGCTCCAGGGGGCGGGGTTGGGCTGAAGCTTTCTTT. Full variable domain (rest looked up from reference TRBV28 and TRBJ1-1): DVKVTQSSRYLVKRTGEKVFLECVQDMDHENMFWYRQDPGLGLRLIYFSYDVKMKEKGDIPEGYSVSREKKERFSLILESASTNQTSMYLCASGSRGRGWAEAFFGQGTRLTVV.

This rearrangement joins TRBV29-1 to TRBJ2-3; 10 nucleotides line up with TRBD2. Losses at the gene ends were 7 bases for V and 0 bases for J; bases not matched to a gene: 7. CDR1 is SQVTM, CDR2 ANQGSEA, per germline. The CDR3 has 15 amino acids. CDR3 in DNA: TGCAGCGAGATACTAGCGGGGACTAGCACAGATACGCAGTATTTT. It codes for CSEILAGTSTDTQYF.

This clone was counted once. This sequence joins TRBV3-1 (or the pseudogene TRBV3-2) and TRBJ1-5; the D is unclear. The CDR3 totals 14 residues. V was shortened by 0 bases and J by 11 bases, with 14 bases between the two germline ends. Germline CDR1 is LGHDT and CDR2 is YNNKEL (reference sequence). The CDR3 region is CASSQDLLGEAQHF. CDR3 DNA sequence: TGTGCCAGCAGCCAAGATCTGCTCGGGGAGGCCCAGCATTTT.

The chain recombines TRBV28 with TRBJ2-1; D gene ambiguous. Germline CDR1 MDHEN, CDR2 SYDVKM. There are 15 residues in the CDR3. Between the trimmed V and J ends, which lost 3 bases and 1 base, there was a span of 10 bases. CDR3: CASSLVQVSYNEQFF. The DNA for the CDR3 is TGTGCCAGCAGTTTGGTCCAGGTGTCCTACAATGAGCAGTTCTTC.

This clone was picked up one time. V usage is TRBV4-1 and J usage is TRBJ2-7; 9 bases align to TRBD1. V shed 5 bases, J shed 4 bases, and the junction held 9 bases outside the gene matches. CDR1 and CDR2 (germline): MGHRA, YSYEKL. The length of the CDR3 is 15 residues. In DNA form, the CDR3 reads TGCGCCAGCAGCTTTAGGACAGGGGCCCTATACGAGCAGTACTTC. Its translation is CASSFRTGALYEQYF.

J is TRBJ1-2 and V is TRBV4-1; D gene uncertain. Trimming took off 0 bases at V and 7 bases at J, with 15 bases between the two ends. This CDR3 is 15 amino acids long. Germline-derived CDR1 and CDR2 are MGHRA and YSYEKL. The CDR3 nucleotides read TGCGCCAGCAGCCAAGATCGGGGAGAGCTGGTTGGCTACACCTTC. Translated, it gives CASSQDRGELVGYTF.

The chain links TRBV3-1 (or the pseudogene TRBV3-2) to TRBJ2-1; 10 bases match TRBD2. The CDR3 has 14 residues. CDR1 and CDR2 (germline): LGHDT, YNNKEL (reference sequence). Germline trimming cut 6 bases from V and 7 bases from J; bases unmatched to any gene: 6. This chain's CDR3 is CASRLGLAVNEQFF. DNA of the CDR3: TGTGCCAGCAGACTCGGACTAGCGGTTAATGAGCAGTTCTTC.

This clone was recorded only once. J is TRBJ2-1 and V is TRBV15; 7 nucleotides align to TRBD1. CDR3 length equals 13 residues. CDR1 LNHNV and CDR2 YYDKDF come from the germline V gene (reference sequence). Unmatched junction bases numbered 1, after V lost 3 bases and J lost 5 bases. The CDR3 loop is CATSSTGDNEQFF. For the CDR3, the DNA is TGTGCCACCAGCAGTACAGGGGACAATGAGCAGTTCTTC. The full variable domain, with the rest looked up from reference TRBV15 and TRBJ2-1, is DAMVIQNPRYQVTQFGKPVTLSCSQTLNHNVMYWYQQKSSQAPKLLFHYYDKDFNNEADTPDNFQSRRPNTSFCFLDIRSPGLGDTAMYLCATSSTGDNEQFFGPGTRLTVL.

J is TRBJ1-1 and V is TRBV9, with 7 nucleotides matching TRBD1. Germline CDR1 and CDR2: SGDLS and YYNGEE. The CDR3 runs 14 residues. V gave up 4 bases and J gave up 3 bases; unmatched junction bases: 6. CDR3 protein: CASSLNTGDTEAFF. The CDR3 coding sequence is TGTGCCAGCAGCCTTAATACAGGGGACACTGAAGCTTTCTTT.

V and J are TRBV5-4 and TRBJ2-7, with TRBD1 identical over 7 bases. Germline trimming cut 5 bases from V and 6 bases from J; bases unmatched to any gene: 8. CDR1 and CDR2 (germline): SGHNT, YYREEE (reference sequence). CDR3 length: 13 amino acids. CDR3 coding DNA: TGTGCCAGCAGTCCGACAGGGCAGGCCGAGCAGTACTTC. It translates to CASSPTGQAEQYF. Drawing the rest from reference TRBV5-4 and TRBJ2-7, the complete variable domain is ETGVTQSPTHLIKTRGQQVTLRCSSQSGHNTVSWYQQALGQGPQFIFQYYREEENGRGNFPPRFSGLQFPNYSSELNVNALELDDSALYLCASSPTGQAEQYFGPGTRLTVT.

The chain carries TRBV9 and TRBJ2-3, with 11 bases matching TRBD2. The germline CDR1 and CDR2 sequences are SGDLS and YYNGEE. V was clipped by 0 bases and J by 2 bases; unmatched bases: 17. The CDR3 contains 21 residues. CDR3 protein: CASSVGLRKGSGRAPTDTQYF. CDR3 nucleotide sequence: TGTGCCAGCAGCGTAGGGCTCCGGAAGGGTAGCGGGAGGGCCCCCACAGATACGCAGTATTTT.

The chain has TRBV6-2 or TRBV6-3 and TRBJ2-3; 12 positions agree with TRBD2. CDR1 MNHEY and CDR2 SVGEGT come from the germline V gene. The CDR3 spans 17 residues. The ends lost 6 bases at V and 1 base at J; junction bases unmatched: 8. The CDR3 spells CASSGLAGLLGTDTQYF. The CDR3, as DNA: TGTGCCAGCAGCGGACTAGCGGGATTGTTAGGCACAGATACGCAGTATTTT.

CDR3: CASSLVWNSRPSGANVLTF. The CDR3 DNA sequence: TGTGCCAGCAGCTTGGTTTGGAATAGCCGACCCTCTGGGGCCAACGTCCTGACTTTC. The chain carries TRBV5-5 and TRBJ2-6, with no clear D. Trimming pared 0 bases from V and 0 bases from J, leaving 16 bases between. This CDR3 contains 19 residues. Per the germline V gene, CDR1 is SGHKS and CDR2 is YYEKEE (reference sequence).